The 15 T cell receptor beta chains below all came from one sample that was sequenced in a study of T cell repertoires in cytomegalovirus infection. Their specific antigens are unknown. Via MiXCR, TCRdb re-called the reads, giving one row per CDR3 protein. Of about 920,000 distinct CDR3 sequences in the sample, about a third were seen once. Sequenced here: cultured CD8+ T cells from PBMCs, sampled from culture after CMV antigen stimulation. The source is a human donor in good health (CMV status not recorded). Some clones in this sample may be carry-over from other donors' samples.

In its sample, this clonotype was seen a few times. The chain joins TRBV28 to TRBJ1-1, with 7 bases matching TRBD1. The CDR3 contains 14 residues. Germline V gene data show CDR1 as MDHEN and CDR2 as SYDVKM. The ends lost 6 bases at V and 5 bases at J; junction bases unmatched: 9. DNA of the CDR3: TGTGCCAGCAGCCCTGACAGGGTGTGGACTGAAGCTTTCTTT. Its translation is CASSPDRVWTEAFF.

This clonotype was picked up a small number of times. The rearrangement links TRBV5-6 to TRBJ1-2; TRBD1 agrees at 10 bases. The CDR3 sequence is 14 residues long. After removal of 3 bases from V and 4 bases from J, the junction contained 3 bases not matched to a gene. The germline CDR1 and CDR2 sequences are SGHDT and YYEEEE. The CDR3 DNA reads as TGTGCCAGCAGCTCCGGGACAGGGGCCTATGGCTACACCTTC. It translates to CASSSGTGAYGYTF. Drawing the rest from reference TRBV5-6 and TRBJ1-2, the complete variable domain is DAGVTQSPTHLIKTRGQQVTLRCSPKSGHDTVSWYQQALGQGPQFIFQYYEEEERQRGNFPDRFSGHQFPNYSSELNVNALLLGDSALYLCASSSGTGAYGYTFGSGTRLTVV.

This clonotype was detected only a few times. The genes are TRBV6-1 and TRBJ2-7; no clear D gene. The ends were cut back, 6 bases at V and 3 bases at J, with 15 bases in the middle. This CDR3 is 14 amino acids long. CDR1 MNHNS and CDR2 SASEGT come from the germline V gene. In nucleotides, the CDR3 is TGTGCCAGCAGGCCGGGCAGCTACCTCTACGAGCAGTACTTC. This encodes CASRPGSYLYEQYF.

In DNA, the CDR3 is TGCAGTGCTAGAGTAAGAGGGCAGAACACTGAAGCTTTCTTT. Its protein is CSARVRGQNTEAFF. J is TRBJ1-1 and V is TRBV20-1; the D is unclear. Germline V gene data show CDR1 as DFQATT and CDR2 as SNEGSKA (reference sequence). Trimming removed 1 base from V and 1 base from J, with 10 bases in between. There are 14 residues in the CDR3.

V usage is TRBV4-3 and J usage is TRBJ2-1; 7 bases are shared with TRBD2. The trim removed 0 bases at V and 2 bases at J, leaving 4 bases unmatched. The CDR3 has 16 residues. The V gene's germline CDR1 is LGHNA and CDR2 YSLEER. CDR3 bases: TGCGCCAGCAGCCAAGATCCTAGCGGTGCCTACAATGAGCAGTTCTTC. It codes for CASSQDPSGAYNEQFF.

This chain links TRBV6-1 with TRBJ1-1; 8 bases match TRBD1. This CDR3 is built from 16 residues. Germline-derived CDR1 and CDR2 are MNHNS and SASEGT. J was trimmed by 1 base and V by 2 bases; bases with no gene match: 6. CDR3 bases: TGTGCCAGCAGTGAAAGACAGGGGAATAAGAACACTGAAGCTTTCTTT. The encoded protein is CASSERQGNKNTEAFF.

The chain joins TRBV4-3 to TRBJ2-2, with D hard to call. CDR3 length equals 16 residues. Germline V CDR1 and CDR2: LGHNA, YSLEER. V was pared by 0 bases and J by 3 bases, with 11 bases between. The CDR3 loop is CASSQDPAPYTGELFF. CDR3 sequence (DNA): TGCGCCAGCAGCCAAGACCCAGCCCCTTACACCGGGGAGCTGTTTTTT.

The CDR3 region has the DNA TGTGCCAGCAGCGTATCTGAGTTACTGGGGCTGGGAAACACCATATATTTT. Its protein product is CASSVSELLGLGNTIYF. This chain links TRBV9 with TRBJ1-3, with D possibly TRBD1 on 5 matching bases. The CDR3 has 17 residues. Trimming took off 1 base at V and 4 bases at J, with 18 bases between the two ends. In germline, CDR1 is SGDLS, CDR2 YYNGEE. Supplemented by reference TRBV9 and TRBJ1-3, the full variable domain reads DSGVTQTPKHLITATGQRVTLRCSPRSGDLSVYWYQQSLDQGLQFLIQYYNGEERAKGNILERFSAQQFPDLHSELNLSSLELGDSALYFCASSVSELLGLGNTIYFGEGSWLTVV.

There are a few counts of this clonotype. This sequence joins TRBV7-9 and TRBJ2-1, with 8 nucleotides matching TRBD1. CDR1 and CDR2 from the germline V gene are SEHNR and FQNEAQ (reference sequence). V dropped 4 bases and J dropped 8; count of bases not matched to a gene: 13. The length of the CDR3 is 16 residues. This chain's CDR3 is CASSSNDRGNRDEQFF. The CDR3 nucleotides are TGTGCCAGCAGCTCCAATGACAGGGGCAATAGGGATGAGCAGTTCTTC.

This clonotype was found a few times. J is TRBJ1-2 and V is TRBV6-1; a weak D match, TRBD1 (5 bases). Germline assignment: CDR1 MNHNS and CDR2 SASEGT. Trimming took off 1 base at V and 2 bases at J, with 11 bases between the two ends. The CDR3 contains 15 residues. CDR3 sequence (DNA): TGTGCCAGCAGTGAAGAAGGGAGGGGAAACTATGGCTACACCTTC. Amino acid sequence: CASSEEGRGNYGYTF.

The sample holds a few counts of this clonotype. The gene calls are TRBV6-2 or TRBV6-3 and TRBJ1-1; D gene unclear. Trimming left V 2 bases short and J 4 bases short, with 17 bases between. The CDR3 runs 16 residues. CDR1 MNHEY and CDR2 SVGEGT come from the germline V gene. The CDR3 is CASSYGSGGLVTEAFF. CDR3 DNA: TGTGCCAGCAGTTACGGTTCAGGCGGTTTGGTCACTGAAGCTTTCTTT.

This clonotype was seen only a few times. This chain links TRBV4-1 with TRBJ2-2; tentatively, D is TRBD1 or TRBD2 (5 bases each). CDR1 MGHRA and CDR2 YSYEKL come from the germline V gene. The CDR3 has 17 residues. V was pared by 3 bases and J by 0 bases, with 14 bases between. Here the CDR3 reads CASSHPGRGPNTGELFF. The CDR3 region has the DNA TGCGCCAGCAGCCACCCTGGACGGGGCCCGAACACCGGGGAGCTGTTTTTT.

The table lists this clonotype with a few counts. CDR3 coding DNA: TGTGCCAGCAGTCGGACTAGCCACTACGAGCAGTACGTC. Residues: CASSRTSHYEQYV. The rearrangement uses TRBV6-6 and TRBJ2-7; 8 bases map to TRBD2. The CDR3 covers 13 residues. Germline lookup yields CDR1 MNHNY and CDR2 SVGAGI (reference sequence). The V segment lost 5 bases and the J segment 3 bases; nucleotides outside the gene matches: 3.

The CDR3 DNA reads as TGCAGTGCTACTAATACTTCGGGCCTAGGCCCTTTTTATAACTATGGCTACACCTTC. This encodes CSATNTSGLGPFYNYGYTF. This sequence joins TRBV20-1 and TRBJ1-2; D uncertain. Per germline, CDR1 DFQATT and CDR2 SNEGSKA (reference sequence). The ends were cut back, 4 bases at V and 1 base at J, with 28 bases in the middle. The CDR3 contains 19 residues.

The CDR3 protein is CASTSPGGPQETQYF. The CDR3 nucleotides read TGTGCCAGCACCTCTCCAGGGGGGCCGCAAGAGACCCAGTACTTC. This rearrangement joins TRBV6-5 to TRBJ2-5; tentatively, D is TRBD1 (7 bases). V was cut by 7 bases and J by 2 bases, with 17 bases left in between. Per the germline V gene, CDR1 is MNHEY and CDR2 is SVGAGI. This CDR3 comprises 15 residues.